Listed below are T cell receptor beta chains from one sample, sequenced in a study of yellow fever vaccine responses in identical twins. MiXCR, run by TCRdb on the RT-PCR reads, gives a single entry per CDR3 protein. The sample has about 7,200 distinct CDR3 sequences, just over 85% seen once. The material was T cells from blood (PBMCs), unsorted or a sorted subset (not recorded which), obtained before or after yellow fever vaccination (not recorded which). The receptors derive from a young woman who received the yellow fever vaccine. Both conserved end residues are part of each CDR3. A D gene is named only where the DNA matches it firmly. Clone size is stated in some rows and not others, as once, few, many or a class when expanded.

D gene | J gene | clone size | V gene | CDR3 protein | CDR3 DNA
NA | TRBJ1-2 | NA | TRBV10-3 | CATWGRGYTF | TGTGCCACATGGGGCCGAGGCTACACCTTC
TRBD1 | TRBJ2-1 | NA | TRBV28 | CASSLLRTGINEQFF | TGTGCCAGCAGCCTTTTGAGGACAGGGATCAATGAGCAGTTCTTC
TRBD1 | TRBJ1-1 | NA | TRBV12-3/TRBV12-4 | CASRPTGTGGKAFF | TGTGCCAGCAGGCCCACCGGGACAGGGGGAAAAGCTTTCTTT
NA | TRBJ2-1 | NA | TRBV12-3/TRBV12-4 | CASSLDRLGQFF | TGTGCCAGCAGTTTGGACCGTCTCGGGCAGTTCTTC
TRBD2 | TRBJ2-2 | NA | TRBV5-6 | CASRQGLAGVGTGELFF | TGTGCCAGCAGACAGGGACTAGCGGGAGTAGGAACCGGGGAGCTGTTTTTT
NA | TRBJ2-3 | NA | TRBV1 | CTSSLGAVGDTQYF | TGTACCAGCAGCTTAGGTGCAGTCGGAGATACGCAGTATTTT
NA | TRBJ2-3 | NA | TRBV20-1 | CSATPAQPATDTQYF | TGCAGTGCTACCCCCGCCCAACCCGCCACAGATACGCAGTATTTT
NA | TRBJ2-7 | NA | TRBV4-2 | CASSQGGGTNYEQYF | TGTGCCAGCAGCCAAGGAGGAGGTACCAACTACGAGCAGTACTTC
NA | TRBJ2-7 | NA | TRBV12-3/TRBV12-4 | CASQLGARGDYEQYF | TGTGCCAGTCAATTGGGGGCCAGGGGGGACTACGAGCAGTACTTC
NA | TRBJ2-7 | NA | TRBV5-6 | CASSLEQYDEQYF | TGTGCCAGCAGCTTGGAACAGTACGACGAGCAGTACTTC
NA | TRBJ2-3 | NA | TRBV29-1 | CSVEFRDTQYF | TGCAGCGTTGAATTCCGGGACACGCAGTATTTT
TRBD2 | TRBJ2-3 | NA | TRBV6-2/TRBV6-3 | CASSYRLASTDTQYF | TGTGCCAGCAGTTACCGACTAGCGAGCACAGATACGCAGTATTTT
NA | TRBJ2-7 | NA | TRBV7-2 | CASSLVVHLNEQYF | TGTGCCAGCAGCTTAGTCGTACATCTCAACGAGCAGTACTTC
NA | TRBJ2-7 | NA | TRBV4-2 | CASSQTSGTGYEQYF | TGTGCCAGCAGCCAGACGTCCGGGACTGGCTACGAGCAGTACTTC
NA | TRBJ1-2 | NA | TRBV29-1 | CSVRDSGTNGYTF | TGCAGCGTTAGGGACTCCGGGACTAATGGCTACACCTTC
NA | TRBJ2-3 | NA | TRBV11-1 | CASSGTARSTDTQYF | TGTGCCAGCAGCGGGACTGCTCGCAGCACAGATACGCAGTATTTT
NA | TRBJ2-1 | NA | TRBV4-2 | CASSRGTAEQFF | TGTGCCAGCAGCCGCGGAACGGCTGAGCAGTTCTTC
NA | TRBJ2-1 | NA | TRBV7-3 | CASSLWDLNEQFF | TGTGCCAGCAGCTTATGGGATCTCAATGAGCAGTTCTTC
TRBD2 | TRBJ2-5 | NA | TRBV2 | CASRGFGLAGERETQYF | TGTGCCAGCAGAGGCTTCGGGCTAGCGGGGGAGCGGGAGACCCAGTACTTC
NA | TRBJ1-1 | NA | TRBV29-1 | CSVGGTVNTEAFF | TGCAGCGTTGGAGGGACGGTGAACACTGAAGCTTTCTTT
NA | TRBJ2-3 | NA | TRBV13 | CASRKGGYTDTQYF | TGTGCCAGCAGAAAAGGGGGATACACAGATACGCAGTATTTT
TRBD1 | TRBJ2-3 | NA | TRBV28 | CASSSRDRETDTQYF | TGTGCCAGCAGTTCGCGGGACAGGGAGACAGATACGCAGTATTTT
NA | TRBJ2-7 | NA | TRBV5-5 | CASSLEARASNEQYF | TGTGCCAGCAGCCTGGAGGCCAGGGCGTCCAACGAGCAGTACTTC
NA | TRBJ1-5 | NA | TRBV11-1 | CASSLKGSPNQPQHF | TGTGCCAGCAGCTTAAAAGGGTCCCCAAATCAGCCCCAGCATTTT
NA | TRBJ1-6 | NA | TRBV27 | CASSREGPYNSPLHF | TGTGCCAGCAGCCGCGAGGGGCCCTATAATTCACCCCTCCACTTT
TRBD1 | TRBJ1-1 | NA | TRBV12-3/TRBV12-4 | CASSMFDRVSEAFF | TGTGCCAGCAGCATGTTCGACAGGGTTTCTGAAGCTTTCTTT
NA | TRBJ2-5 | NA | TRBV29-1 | CSVGQIQETQYF | TGCAGCGTTGGACAGATCCAAGAGACCCAGTACTTC
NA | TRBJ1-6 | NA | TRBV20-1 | CSAAPGNSPLHF | TGCAGTGCCGCGCCGGGGAATTCACCCCTCCACTTT
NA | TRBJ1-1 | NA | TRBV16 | CASSQSGMKAFF | TGTGCCAGCAGCCAATCGGGCATGAAGGCTTTCTTT
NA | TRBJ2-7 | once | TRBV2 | CASKMEGPHEQYF | TGTGCCAGCAAGATGGAGGGCCCCCACGAGCAGTACTTC
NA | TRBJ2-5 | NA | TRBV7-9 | CASSSGIQETQYF | TGTGCCAGCAGCTCGGGGATACAAGAGACCCAGTACTTC
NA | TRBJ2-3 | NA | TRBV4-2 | CASSLDSRDTQYF | TGTGCCAGCAGCCTAGACTCAAGAGATACGCAGTATTTT
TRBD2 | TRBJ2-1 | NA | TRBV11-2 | CASSFPASGIYNEQFF | TGTGCCAGCAGCTTCCCCGCTAGCGGGATTTACAATGAGCAGTTCTTC
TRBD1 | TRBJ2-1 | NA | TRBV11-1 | CASSLIVGTAYNEQFF | TGTGCCAGCAGCTTGATCGTCGGGACAGCATACAATGAGCAGTTCTTC
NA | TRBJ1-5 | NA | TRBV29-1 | CSTRDGGNQPQHF | TGCAGCACCAGGGACGGCGGCAATCAGCCCCAGCATTTT
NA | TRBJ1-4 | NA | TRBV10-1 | CASNSGTNEKLFF | TGCGCCAGCAACAGCGGAACTAATGAAAAACTGTTTTTT
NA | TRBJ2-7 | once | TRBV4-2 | CASSQETEQYF | TGTGCCAGCAGCCAAGAAACCGAGCAGTACTTC
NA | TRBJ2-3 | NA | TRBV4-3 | CASSQELQRTDTQYF | TGCGCCAGCAGCCAAGAACTCCAGCGCACAGATACGCAGTATTTT
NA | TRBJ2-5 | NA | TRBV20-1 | CSASPKVWETQYF | TGCAGTGCTAGTCCCAAAGTGTGGGAGACCCAGTACTTC
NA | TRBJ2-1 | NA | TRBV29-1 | CSVEEEGLGSYNEQFF | TGCAGCGTTGAAGAAGAGGGGCTGGGATCCTACAATGAGCAGTTCTTC
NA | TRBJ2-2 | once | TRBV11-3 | CASSLKSTGELFF | TGTGCCAGCAGTTTGAAGAGCACCGGGGAGCTGTTTTTT
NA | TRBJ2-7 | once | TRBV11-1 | CASSTLTGNSYEQYF | TGTGCCAGCAGCACTTTGACAGGCAACTCCTACGAGCAGTACTTC
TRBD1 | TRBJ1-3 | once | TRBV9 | CASSVTRQGSSGNTIYF | TGTGCCAGCAGCGTAACCAGACAGGGCAGCTCTGGAAACACCATATATTTT
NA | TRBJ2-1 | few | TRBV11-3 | CASKRSTSNNEQFF | TGTGCCAGCAAACGCTCGACTAGTAACAATGAGCAGTTCTTC
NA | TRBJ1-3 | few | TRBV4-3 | CASSPAGAGNTIYF | TGCGCCAGCAGCCCCGCAGGGGCTGGAAACACCATATATTTT
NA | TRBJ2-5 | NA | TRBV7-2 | CASSLRERETQYF | TGTGCCAGCAGCTTAAGGGAGCGGGAGACCCAGTACTTC
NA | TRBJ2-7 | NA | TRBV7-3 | CASSLMSFRQGGQLRYEQYF | TGTGCCAGCAGCTTAATGTCTTTCCGGCAGGGGGGCCAACTTCGCTACGAGCAGTACTTC
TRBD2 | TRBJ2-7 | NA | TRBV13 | CASSGLAGGPSYEQYF | TGTGCCAGCAGCGGACTAGCGGGGGGTCCCTCCTACGAGCAGTACTTC
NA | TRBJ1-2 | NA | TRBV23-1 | CASPFGRYPYGYTF | TGCGCCAGCCCCTTTGGGAGGTACCCTTATGGCTACACCTTC
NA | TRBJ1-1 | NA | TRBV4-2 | CASSQGPKANTEAFF | TGTGCCAGCAGCCAGGGTCCCAAAGCGAACACTGAAGCTTTCTTT
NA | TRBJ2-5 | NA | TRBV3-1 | CASSPSRGLETQYF | TGTGCCAGCAGCCCCTCCCGTGGATTAGAGACCCAGTACTTC
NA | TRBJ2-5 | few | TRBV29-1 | CSVEVSQETQYF | TGCAGCGTTGAAGTCAGCCAAGAGACCCAGTACTTC
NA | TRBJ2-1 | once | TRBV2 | CASRRGAGGYNEQFF | TGTGCCAGCAGGAGGGGGGCAGGGGGCTACAATGAGCAGTTCTTC
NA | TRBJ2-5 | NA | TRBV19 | CASSKREETQYF | TGTGCCAGTAGTAAAAGGGAAGAGACCCAGTACTTC
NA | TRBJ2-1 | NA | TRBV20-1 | CSAERENEQFF | TGCAGTGCTGAAAGAGAGAATGAGCAGTTCTTC